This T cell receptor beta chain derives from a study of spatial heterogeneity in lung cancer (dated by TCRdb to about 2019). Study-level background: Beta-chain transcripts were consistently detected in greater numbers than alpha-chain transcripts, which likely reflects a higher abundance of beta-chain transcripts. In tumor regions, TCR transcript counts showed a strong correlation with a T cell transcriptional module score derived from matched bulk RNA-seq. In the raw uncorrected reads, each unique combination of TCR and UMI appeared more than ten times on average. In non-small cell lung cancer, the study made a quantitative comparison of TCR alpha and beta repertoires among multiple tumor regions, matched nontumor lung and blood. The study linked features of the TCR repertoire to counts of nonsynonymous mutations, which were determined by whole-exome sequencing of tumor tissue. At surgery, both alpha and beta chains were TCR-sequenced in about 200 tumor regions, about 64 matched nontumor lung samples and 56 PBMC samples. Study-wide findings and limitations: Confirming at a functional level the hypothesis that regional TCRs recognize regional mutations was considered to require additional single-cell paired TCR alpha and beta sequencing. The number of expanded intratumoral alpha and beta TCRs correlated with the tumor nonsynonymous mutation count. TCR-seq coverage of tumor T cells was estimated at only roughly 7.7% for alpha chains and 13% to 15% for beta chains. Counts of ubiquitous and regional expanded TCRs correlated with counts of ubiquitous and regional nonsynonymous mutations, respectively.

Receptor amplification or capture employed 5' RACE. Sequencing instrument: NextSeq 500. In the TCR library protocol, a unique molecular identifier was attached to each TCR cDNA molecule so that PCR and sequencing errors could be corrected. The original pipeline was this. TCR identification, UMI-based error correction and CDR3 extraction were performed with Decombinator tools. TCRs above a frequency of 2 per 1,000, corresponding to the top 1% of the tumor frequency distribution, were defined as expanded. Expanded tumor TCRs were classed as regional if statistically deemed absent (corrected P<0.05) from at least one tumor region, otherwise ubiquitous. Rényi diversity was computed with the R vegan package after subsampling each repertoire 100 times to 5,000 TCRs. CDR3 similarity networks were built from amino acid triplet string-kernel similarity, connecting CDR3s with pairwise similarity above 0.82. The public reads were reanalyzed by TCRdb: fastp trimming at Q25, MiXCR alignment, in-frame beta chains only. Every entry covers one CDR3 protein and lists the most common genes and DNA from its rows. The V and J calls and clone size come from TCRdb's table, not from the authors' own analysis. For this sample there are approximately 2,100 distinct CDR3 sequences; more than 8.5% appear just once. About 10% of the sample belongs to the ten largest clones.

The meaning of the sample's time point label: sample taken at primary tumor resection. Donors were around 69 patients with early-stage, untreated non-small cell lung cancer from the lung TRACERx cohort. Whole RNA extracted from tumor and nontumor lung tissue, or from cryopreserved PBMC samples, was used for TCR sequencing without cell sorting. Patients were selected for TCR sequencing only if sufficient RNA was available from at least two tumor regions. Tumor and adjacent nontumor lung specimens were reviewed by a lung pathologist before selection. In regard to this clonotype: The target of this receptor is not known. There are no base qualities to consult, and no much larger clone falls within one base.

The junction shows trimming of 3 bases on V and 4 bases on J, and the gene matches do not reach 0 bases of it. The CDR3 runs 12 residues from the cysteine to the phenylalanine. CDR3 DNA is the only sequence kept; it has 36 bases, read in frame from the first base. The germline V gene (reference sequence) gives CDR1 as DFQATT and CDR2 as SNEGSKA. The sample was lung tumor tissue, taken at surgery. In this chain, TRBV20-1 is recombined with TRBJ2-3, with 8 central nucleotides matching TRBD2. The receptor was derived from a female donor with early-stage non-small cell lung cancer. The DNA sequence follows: TGCAGTGCTAGGCGGGGGGCAGATACGCAGTATTTT. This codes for CSARRGADTQYF.